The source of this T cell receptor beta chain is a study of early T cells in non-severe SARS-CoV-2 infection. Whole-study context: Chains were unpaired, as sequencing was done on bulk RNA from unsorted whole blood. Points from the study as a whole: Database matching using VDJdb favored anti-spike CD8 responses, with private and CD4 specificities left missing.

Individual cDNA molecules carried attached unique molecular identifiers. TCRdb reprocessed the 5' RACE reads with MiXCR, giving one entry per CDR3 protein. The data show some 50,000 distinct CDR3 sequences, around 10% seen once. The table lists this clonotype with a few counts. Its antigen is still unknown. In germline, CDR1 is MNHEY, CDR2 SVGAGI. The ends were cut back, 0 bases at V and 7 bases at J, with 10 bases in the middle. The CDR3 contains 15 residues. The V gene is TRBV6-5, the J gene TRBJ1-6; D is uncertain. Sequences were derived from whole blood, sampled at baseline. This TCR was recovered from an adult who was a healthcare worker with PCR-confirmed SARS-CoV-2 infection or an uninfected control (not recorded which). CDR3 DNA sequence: TGTGCCAGCAGTTACTCAGACTTGGGGAATTCACCCCTCCACTTT. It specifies CASSYSDLGNSPLHF.